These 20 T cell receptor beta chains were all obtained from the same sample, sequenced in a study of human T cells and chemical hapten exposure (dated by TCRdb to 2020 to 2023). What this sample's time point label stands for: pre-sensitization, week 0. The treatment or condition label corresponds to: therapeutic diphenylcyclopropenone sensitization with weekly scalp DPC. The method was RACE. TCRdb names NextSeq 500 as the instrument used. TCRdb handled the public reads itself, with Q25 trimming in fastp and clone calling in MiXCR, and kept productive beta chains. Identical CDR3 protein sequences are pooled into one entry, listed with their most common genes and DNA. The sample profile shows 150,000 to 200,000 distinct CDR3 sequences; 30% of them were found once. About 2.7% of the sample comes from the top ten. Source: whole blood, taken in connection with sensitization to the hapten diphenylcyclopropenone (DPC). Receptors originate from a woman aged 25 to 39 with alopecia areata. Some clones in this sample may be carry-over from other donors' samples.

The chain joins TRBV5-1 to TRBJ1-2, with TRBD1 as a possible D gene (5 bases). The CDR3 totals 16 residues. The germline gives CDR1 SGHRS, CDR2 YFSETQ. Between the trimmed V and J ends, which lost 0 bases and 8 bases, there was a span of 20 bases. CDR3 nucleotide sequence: TGCGCCAGCAGCTTGGAAGGCAGAGGGGAGACTCGCGGCTACACCTTC. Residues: CASSLEGRGETRGYTF.

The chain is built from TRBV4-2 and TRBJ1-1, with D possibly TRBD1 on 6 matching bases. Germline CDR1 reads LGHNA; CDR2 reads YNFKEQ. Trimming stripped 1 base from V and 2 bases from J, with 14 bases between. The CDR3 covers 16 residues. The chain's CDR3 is CASSQGAGAKNTEAFF. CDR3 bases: TGTGCCAGCAGCCAAGGGGCGGGGGCGAAAAACACTGAAGCTTTCTTT.

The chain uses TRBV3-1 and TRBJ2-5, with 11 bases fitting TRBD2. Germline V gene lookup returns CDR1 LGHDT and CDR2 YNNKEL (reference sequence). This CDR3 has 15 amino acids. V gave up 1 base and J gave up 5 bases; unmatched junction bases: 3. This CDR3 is CASSQGLAGFETQYF. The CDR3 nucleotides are TGTGCCAGCAGCCAAGGACTAGCGGGATTCGAGACCCAGTACTTC.

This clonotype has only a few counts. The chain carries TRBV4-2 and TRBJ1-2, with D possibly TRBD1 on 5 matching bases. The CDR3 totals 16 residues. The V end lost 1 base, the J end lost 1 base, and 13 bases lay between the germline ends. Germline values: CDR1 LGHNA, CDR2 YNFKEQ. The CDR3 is CASSQVGGPGNYGYTF. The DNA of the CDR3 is TGTGCCAGCAGCCAAGTCGGGGGACCGGGTAACTATGGCTACACCTTC.

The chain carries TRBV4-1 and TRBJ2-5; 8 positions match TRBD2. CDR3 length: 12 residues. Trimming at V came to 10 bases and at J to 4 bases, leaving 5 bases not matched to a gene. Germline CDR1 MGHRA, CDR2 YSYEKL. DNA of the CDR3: TGCGCCACCCGGGGGGGGTCAGAGACCCAGTACTTC. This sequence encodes CATRGGSETQYF.

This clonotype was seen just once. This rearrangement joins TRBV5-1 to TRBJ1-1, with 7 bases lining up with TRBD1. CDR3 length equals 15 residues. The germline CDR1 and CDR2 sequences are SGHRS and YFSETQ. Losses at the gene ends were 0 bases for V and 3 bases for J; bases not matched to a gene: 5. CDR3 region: CASSLVSGQYTEAFF. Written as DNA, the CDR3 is TGCGCCAGCAGCTTGGTCTCGGGACAGTACACTGAAGCTTTCTTT. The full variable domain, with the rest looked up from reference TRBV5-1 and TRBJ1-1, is KAGVTQTPRYLIKTRGQQVTLSCSPISGHRSVSWYQQTPGQGLQFLFEYFSETQRNKGNFPGRFSGRQFSNSRSEMNVSTLELGDSALYLCASSLVSGQYTEAFFGQGTRLTVV.

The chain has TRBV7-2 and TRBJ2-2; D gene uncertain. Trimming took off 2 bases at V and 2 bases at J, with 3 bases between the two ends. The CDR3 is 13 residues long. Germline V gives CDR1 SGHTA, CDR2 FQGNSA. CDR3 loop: CASSLINTGELFF. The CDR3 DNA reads TGTGCCAGCAGCTTAATTAACACCGGGGAGCTGTTTTTT.

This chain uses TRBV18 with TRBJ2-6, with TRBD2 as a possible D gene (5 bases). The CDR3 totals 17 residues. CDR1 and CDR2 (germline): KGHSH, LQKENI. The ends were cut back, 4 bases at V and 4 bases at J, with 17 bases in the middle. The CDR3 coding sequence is TGTGCCAGCTCACTTAACTCCGGGGTTCTCGGGGCCAACGTCCTGACTTTC. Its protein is CASSLNSGVLGANVLTF.

CDR3 sequence (DNA): TGTGCCAGCAGCAAAGCCGCTAGCGGGAGTGATGCAGATACGCAGTATTTT. Its protein is CASSKAASGSDADTQYF. The chain carries TRBV21-1 and TRBJ2-3; the D segment call TRBD2 is taken from the table without a DNA check. TRBV21-1 is tagged as a pseudogene. The CDR3 has 17 amino acids.

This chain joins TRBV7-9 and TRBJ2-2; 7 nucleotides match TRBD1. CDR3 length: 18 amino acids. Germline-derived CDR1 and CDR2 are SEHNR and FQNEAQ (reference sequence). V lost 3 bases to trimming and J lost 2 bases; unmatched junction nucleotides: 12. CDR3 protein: CASSLTGLTFLNTGELFF. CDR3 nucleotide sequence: TGTGCCAGCAGCTTGACAGGGCTCACCTTTCTTAACACCGGGGAGCTGTTTTTT.

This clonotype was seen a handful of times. CDR3 coding DNA: TGTGCCAGCGAGAAGTCCTATAGCAATCAGCCCCAGCATTTT. Protein sequence: CASEKSYSNQPQHF. This chain joins TRBV2 and TRBJ1-5; D call uncertain. CDR3 length: 14 amino acids. CDR1 and CDR2 from the germline V gene are SNHLY and FYNNEI. V lost 8 bases and J 0 bases, leaving 11 bases between the germline ends.

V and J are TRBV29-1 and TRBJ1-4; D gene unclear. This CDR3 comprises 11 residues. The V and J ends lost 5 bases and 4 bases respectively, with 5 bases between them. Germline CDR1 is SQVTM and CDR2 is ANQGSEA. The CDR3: CSVLDNEKLFF. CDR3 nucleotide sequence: TGCAGCGTTCTGGATAATGAAAAACTGTTTTTT. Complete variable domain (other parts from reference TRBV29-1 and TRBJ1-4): SAVISQKPSRDICQRGTSLTIQCQVDSQVTMMFWYRQQPGQSLTLIATANQGSEATYESGFVIDKFPISRPNLTFSTLTVSNMSPEDSSIYLCSVLDNEKLFFGSGTQLSVL.

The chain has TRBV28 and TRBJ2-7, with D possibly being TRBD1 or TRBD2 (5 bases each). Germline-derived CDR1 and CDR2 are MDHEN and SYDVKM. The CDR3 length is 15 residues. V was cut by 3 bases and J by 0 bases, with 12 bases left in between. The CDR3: CASSFRGPGSYEQYF. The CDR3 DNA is TGTGCCAGCAGTTTTCGGGGACCCGGCTCCTACGAGCAGTACTTC.

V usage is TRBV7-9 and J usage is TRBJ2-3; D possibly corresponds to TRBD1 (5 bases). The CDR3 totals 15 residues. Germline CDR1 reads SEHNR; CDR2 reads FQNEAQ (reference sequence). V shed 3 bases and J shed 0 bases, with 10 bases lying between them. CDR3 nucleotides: TGTGCCAGCAGCTTCAGGGCTCCTAGCACAGATACGCAGTATTTT. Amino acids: CASSFRAPSTDTQYF.

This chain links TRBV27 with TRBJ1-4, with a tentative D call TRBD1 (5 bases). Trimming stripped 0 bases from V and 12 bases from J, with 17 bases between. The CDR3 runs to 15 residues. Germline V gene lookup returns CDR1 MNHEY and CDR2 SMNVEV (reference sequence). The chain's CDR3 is CASSLSAGRGIQLFF. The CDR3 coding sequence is TGTGCCAGCAGTTTATCGGCAGGGCGAGGGATACAACTGTTTTTT.

The DNA for the CDR3 is TGTGCCAGCCGGGGGGGGAGAGATACGCAGTATTTT. This sequence encodes CASRGGRDTQYF. This chain links TRBV12-3 or TRBV12-4 with TRBJ2-3; 8 bases line up with TRBD2. J lost 5 bases, V lost 8 bases, and 3 bases had no gene match. This CDR3 has 12 residues.

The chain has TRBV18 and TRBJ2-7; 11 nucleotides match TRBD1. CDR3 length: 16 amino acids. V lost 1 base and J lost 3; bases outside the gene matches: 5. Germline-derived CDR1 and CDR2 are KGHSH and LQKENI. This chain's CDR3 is CASSPQGGQGVYEQYF. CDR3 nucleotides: TGTGCCAGCTCACCACAGGGGGGACAGGGGGTCTACGAGCAGTACTTC.

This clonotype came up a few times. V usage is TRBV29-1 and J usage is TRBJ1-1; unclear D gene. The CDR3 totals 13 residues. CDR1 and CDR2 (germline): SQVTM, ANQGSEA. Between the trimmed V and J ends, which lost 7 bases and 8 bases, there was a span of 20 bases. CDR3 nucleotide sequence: TGCAGCGCCTCTTTGGGGTGGAGAGGAGAAGCTTTCTTT. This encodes CSASLGWRGEAFF.

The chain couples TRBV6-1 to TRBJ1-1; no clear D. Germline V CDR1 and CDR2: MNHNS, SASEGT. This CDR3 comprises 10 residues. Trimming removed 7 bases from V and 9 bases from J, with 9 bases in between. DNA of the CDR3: TGTGCCAGCATTGGCGGCAAAGCTTTCTTT. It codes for CASIGGKAFF.

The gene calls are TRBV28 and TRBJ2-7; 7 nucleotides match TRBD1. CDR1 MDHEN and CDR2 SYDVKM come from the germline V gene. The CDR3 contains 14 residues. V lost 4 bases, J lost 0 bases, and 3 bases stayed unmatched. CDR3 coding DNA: TGTGCCAGCAGTTCCGGGACAGCCTCCTACGAGCAGTACTTC. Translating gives CASSSGTASYEQYF.